This TCR beta chain was retrieved from a study of blood T cell repertoires in COVID-19. This CDR3 has 20 amino acids. The germline gives CDR1 SGHNT, CDR2 YENEEA. J gave up 0 bases and V 1 base, and 17 bases lay outside the gene matches. Some clones are missing from TCRdb's copy, which holds only in-frame ones; the method was immunoSEQ multiplex PCR. This sample carries some 530,000 clones, approximately 86% of them seen once, and the ten largest clones take around 7.9%. The receptor was isolated from a woman aged 55-70 years who had recovered from COVID-19. The chain has TRBV11-3 and TRBJ1-1; 7 nucleotides match TRBD1. Sequencing was done on a sample of PBMCs or T cells enriched from blood (not recorded which). CDR3 amino acids: CASSLGTLTGVSTMNTEAFF. Here the CDR3 DNA reads TGTGCCAGCAGCTTAGGGACTCTAACAGGGGTCTCGACCATGAACACTGAAGCTTTCTTT.